Below are 31 T cell receptor beta chains sequenced from a single sample in a study of T-cell reconstitution after alpha-beta-depleted transplantation in children. Preparation of the TCRbeta library involved a method that used unique molecular identifiers. TCRdb reprocessed the PCR reads with MiXCR, giving one entry per CDR3 protein. In the table there are 200,000 to 250,000 distinct CDR3 sequences, less than 9% of which are singletons. Sequences were derived from PBMCs, mostly from graft donor cells, sampled 180 days after TCRalphabeta/CD19-depleted stem cell transplant. The receptor source for this set is a male patient aged 10-17 years who had a stem cell transplant for acute lymphoblastic leukemia, so the T cells may come from the graft donor.

Many counts were recorded for this clonotype. An end of the junction differs from the germline gene, which may be a read error. The CDR3 here is CSARETSGARFF. In DNA, the CDR3 is TGCAGTGCTAGAGAGACTAGCGGGGCCCGGTTCTTC. The chain joins TRBV20-1 to TRBJ2-5; 11 bases are shared with TRBD2. This CDR3 is built from 12 residues. From germline, CDR1 is DFQATT and CDR2 SNEGSKA (reference sequence).

This clonotype has more than one count but fewer than ten. The chain combines TRBV20-1 with TRBJ1-5, with D possibly matching TRBD1 (6 bases). The V gene's germline CDR1 is DFQATT and CDR2 SNEGSKA (reference sequence). This CDR3 contains 16 residues. Trimming removed 1 base from V and 1 base from J, with 14 bases in between. CDR3 residues: CSARGWSGESNQPQHF. CDR3 DNA: TGCAGTGCTAGAGGGTGGTCAGGGGAAAGCAATCAGCCCCAGCATTTT.

This clonotype was recorded many times. The rearrangement links TRBV27 to TRBJ2-3, with TRBD1 matching over 9 bases. The junction had 7 bases not matched to a gene; V was cut back by 6 bases and J by 3 bases. The CDR3 spans 15 residues. Germline V gene sequence: CDR1 MNHEY, CDR2 SMNVEV (reference sequence). CDR3 region: CASRLQGAGTDTQYF. In nucleotides, the CDR3 is TGTGCCAGCAGGCTACAGGGGGCAGGTACAGATACGCAGTATTTT.

This clonotype came up many times. The chain couples TRBV3-1 to TRBJ2-6; tentatively, D is TRBD1 (5 bases). The V end was cut by 1 base, the J end by 1 base, with 8 bases between. The CDR3 consists of 16 residues. Germline V gene data show CDR1 as LGHDT and CDR2 as YNNKEL (reference sequence). This chain's CDR3 is CASSQVRASGANVLTF. In DNA, the CDR3 is TGTGCCAGCAGCCAAGTCAGGGCTTCTGGGGCCAACGTCCTGACTTTC.

This clonotype has at least ten counts. This rearrangement joins TRBV12-3 or TRBV12-4 to TRBJ1-1, with D hard to call. The V gene lost 4 bases and the J gene lost 8 bases, with 17 bases spanning the gap. The CDR3 is made up of 14 amino acids. The CDR3 sequence is CASSSFRVSAEAFF. CDR3 coding DNA: TGTGCCAGCAGTTCATTCCGAGTGTCTGCCGAAGCTTTCTTT.

This clonotype was counted many times. This chain uses TRBV6-6 with TRBJ1-3; D ambiguous. V was trimmed by 6 bases and J by 9 bases, leaving 9 bases between them. Germline V lookup: CDR1 MNHNY, CDR2 SVGAGI (reference sequence). The CDR3 consists of 11 residues. The CDR3 DNA reads TGTGCCAGCAGGGAGGTTCCCACCATATATTTT. This codes for CASREVPTIYF.

This clonotype showed up many times. The chain has TRBV21-1 and TRBJ2-2; the tabulated D call, TRBD1, remains unverified against the DNA. TRBV21-1 is described as a pseudogene. This CDR3 has 15 residues. For the CDR3, the DNA is TGTGCCAGCAGCGAGACCGGGCTTTACACCGGGGAGCTGTTTTTT. Protein sequence: CASSETGLYTGELFF.

The table lists this clonotype with many counts. The chain joins TRBV5-1 to TRBJ1-1, with no clear D. With 4 bases removed from V and 1 base from J, the gap between germline ends came to 8 bases. The germline CDR1 and CDR2 sequences are SGHRS and YFSETQ. The length of the CDR3 is 13 residues. The DNA of the CDR3 is TGCGCCAGCAGCCTACAAACGAACACTGAAGCTTTCTTT. This encodes CASSLQTNTEAFF.

This chain links TRBV19 with TRBJ2-1; possibly TRBD1 or TRBD2 for D (6 bases each). The germline CDR1 and CDR2 sequences are LNHDA and SQIVND (reference sequence). Trimming took 4 bases from V and 7 from J, leaving 11 bases between them. The CDR3 is 13 amino acids. This CDR3 reads CASSTQGRNEQFF. For the CDR3, the DNA is TGTGCCAGTAGTACCCAGGGGAGGAATGAGCAGTTCTTC.

This clonotype has at least ten counts. The J gene is TRBJ1-1, the V gene TRBV19; no reliable D call. V gave up 10 bases and J gave up 4 bases, with 19 bases separating them. Germline V lookup: CDR1 LNHDA, CDR2 SQIVND (reference sequence). This CDR3 is 14 amino acids long. The CDR3 here is CATSSQERSTEAFF. The CDR3 coding sequence is TGTGCCACTTCAAGCCAGGAACGAAGCACTGAAGCTTTCTTT. Combining the CDR3 with reference TRBV19 and TRBJ1-1 gives the whole variable domain DGGITQSPKYLFRKEGQNVTLSCEQNLNHDAMYWYRQDPGQGLRLIYYSQIVNDFQKGDIAEGYSVSREKKESFPLTVTSAQKNPTAFYLCATSSQERSTEAFFGQGTRLTVV.

This clonotype was seen many times. This rearrangement joins TRBV20-1 to TRBJ2-3, with 8 bases matching TRBD1. The CDR3 runs to 13 residues. Looked up from germline, CDR1 is DFQATT and CDR2 is SNEGSKA (reference sequence). With V trimmed by 5 bases and J by 2 bases, 3 bases remained unmatched. The CDR3 loop reads CSAPGQDTDTQYF. Written as DNA, the CDR3 is TGCAGTGCTCCGGGACAGGACACAGATACGCAGTATTTT.

In this sample, this clonotype turned up many times. The J gene is TRBJ1-2, the V gene TRBV28, with D possibly TRBD1 on 5 matching bases. The V end lost 1 base, the J end lost 7 bases, and 10 bases lay between the germline ends. The CDR3 extends over 13 amino acids. The germline V gene has CDR1 MDHEN and CDR2 SYDVKM. In DNA form, the CDR3 reads TGTGCCAGCAGTTTATTAGGGGCAGGTGGCTACACCTTC. It specifies CASSLLGAGGYTF.

This clonotype came up many times. CDR3 in DNA: TGTGCCAGCAGCCAAGATCGGGGCGGTGAGCAGTTCTTC. Encoded protein: CASSQDRGGEQFF. The gene calls are TRBV3-1 and TRBJ2-1; the D gene could be TRBD1 or TRBD2 (5 bases each). This CDR3 has 13 residues. Germline V gene data show CDR1 as LGHDT and CDR2 as YNNKEL (reference sequence). Trimming took 0 bases from V and 9 from J, leaving 9 bases between them.

This clonotype was detected many times. The chain carries TRBV12-3 or TRBV12-4 and TRBJ2-7, with no clear D. The germline V and J ends were trimmed by 1 base and 5 bases, with 9 bases remaining between them. This CDR3 has 13 residues. CDR3 amino acids: CASSLEYGDEQYF. DNA for the CDR3: TGTGCCAGCAGTTTAGAGTATGGGGACGAGCAGTACTTC.

This clonotype came up many times. The rearrangement joins TRBV12-3 or TRBV12-4 to TRBJ2-2; maybe TRBD1 (6 bases). The CDR3 is 16 residues long. V was clipped by 5 bases and J by 8 bases, with 21 bases between them. CDR3 bases: TGTGCCAGCAGTCCACGGTCAACAGGGAGTGCGGGGGAGCTGTTTTTT. Protein product: CASSPRSTGSAGELFF.

This clonotype was seen ten or more times. The chain is built from TRBV20-1 and TRBJ2-1; no clear D gene. Germline V CDR1 and CDR2: DFQATT, SNEGSKA (reference sequence). V lost 3 bases and J 3 bases, leaving 3 bases between the germline ends. CDR3 length: 11 amino acids. The DNA of the CDR3 is TGCAGTGCTAGGGGCTACAATGAGCAGTTCTTC. Translation: CSARGYNEQFF.

This clonotype was recorded many times. The chain couples TRBV2 to TRBJ2-3; the D gene could be TRBD1 or TRBD2 (5 bases each). This CDR3 contains 16 residues. Germline-derived CDR1 and CDR2 are SNHLY and FYNNEI. Between the trimmed V and J ends, which lost 6 bases and 4 bases, there was a span of 20 bases. In DNA form, the CDR3 reads TGTGCCAGCAGAGGACCGGGACGCAAAGGCGCAGATACGCAGTATTTT. It specifies CASRGPGRKGADTQYF.

This clonotype was found many times. The rearrangement links TRBV7-9 to TRBJ2-5, with a possible D match to TRBD2 (5 bases). Trimming shortened V by 0 bases and J by 5 bases, and 10 bases separated the two germline ends. In germline, CDR1 is SEHNR, CDR2 FQNEAQ (reference sequence). The CDR3 is 14 amino acids. The CDR3 DNA reads as TGTGCCAGCAGCTTAGCGGGGAGCCCGGAGACCCAGTACTTC. Protein product: CASSLAGSPETQYF.

Many counts were recorded for this clonotype. The chain is built from TRBV20-1 and TRBJ1-2; no firm D call. Germline-derived CDR1 and CDR2 are DFQATT and SNEGSKA (reference sequence). V lost 5 bases and J 6 bases, leaving 16 bases between the germline ends. The CDR3 totals 13 residues. The CDR3 here is CSAPRSSSNGYTF. DNA of the CDR3: TGCAGTGCTCCCCGGTCCTCCAGTAATGGCTACACCTTC.

In this sample, this clonotype turned up many times. This chain connects TRBV21-1 to TRBJ1-5. TRBV21-1 is shown as a pseudogene. This CDR3 is 15 amino acids long. CDR3 in DNA: TGTGCCAGCAGCAAGGCAGTCTATAGCAATCAGCCCCAGCATTTT. Translation gives CASSKAVYSNQPQHF.

This clonotype was detected many times. The genes are TRBV7-2 and TRBJ2-2; D call uncertain. Per the germline V gene, CDR1 is SGHTA and CDR2 is FQGNSA. V shed 2 bases and J shed 0 bases, with 7 bases lying between them. The CDR3 sequence is 15 residues long. The CDR3: CASSLTDPNTGELFF. The CDR3 nucleotides are TGTGCCAGCAGCTTAACAGACCCGAACACCGGGGAGCTGTTTTTT.

This clonotype came up many times. The V gene is TRBV6-6, the J gene TRBJ1-2; a possible D gene is TRBD1 (5 bases). V was shortened by 8 bases and J by 4 bases, with 11 bases between the two germline ends. This CDR3 has 12 residues. Per germline, CDR1 MNHNY and CDR2 SVGAGI (reference sequence). The CDR3 loop is CASGGLAYGYTF. In DNA, the CDR3 is TGTGCCAGCGGGGGACTGGCCTATGGCTACACCTTC.

This clonotype was counted many times. The chain carries TRBV12-3 or TRBV12-4 and TRBJ2-2; D may be TRBD2 (5 bases). This CDR3 is built from 13 residues. Trimming removed 3 bases from V and 7 bases from J, with 9 bases in between. The CDR3 DNA reads TGTGCCAGCAGTTTCACCGAGGGCGGGGAGCTGTTTTTT. Its protein product is CASSFTEGGELFF.

This clonotype was seen repeatedly, ten times or more. V is TRBV5-1 and J is TRBJ2-3; D is possibly TRBD2 (6 bases). CDR3 length equals 14 residues. The ends were cut back, 4 bases at V and 10 bases at J, with 19 bases in the middle. In germline, CDR1 is SGHRS, CDR2 YFSETQ. The CDR3 region has the DNA TGCGCCAGCAGCCCCTTGCGGGGCCCTCGGGCGCAGTATTTT. It encodes CASSPLRGPRAQYF.

This clonotype was picked up many times. The DNA of the CDR3 is TGTGCCAGCCTCCTGGACGGAGCACACTCCTACGAGCAGTACTTC. It translates to CASLLDGAHSYEQYF. The genes are TRBV6-2 or TRBV6-3 and TRBJ2-7, with no clear D. Looked up from germline, CDR1 is MNHEY and CDR2 is SVGEGT. CDR3 size: 15 residues. The germline V and J ends were trimmed by 8 bases and 0 bases, with 17 bases remaining between them.

This clonotype was detected ten times or more. The CDR3 here is CASSVANRGAGELFF. For the CDR3, the DNA is TGTGCCAGCAGCGTAGCAAACAGGGGAGCCGGGGAGCTGTTTTTT. This rearrangement joins TRBV9 to TRBJ2-2; 7 positions match TRBD1. Germline CDR1 reads SGDLS; CDR2 reads YYNGEE. The CDR3 consists of 15 residues. J was trimmed by 6 bases and V by 0 bases; bases with no gene match: 5.

This clonotype was recorded at least ten times. The gene calls are TRBV29-1 and TRBJ1-1; D may be TRBD1 (5 bases). In germline, CDR1 is SQVTM, CDR2 ANQGSEA. The CDR3 sequence is 13 residues long. Trimming left V 6 bases short and J 2 bases short, with 13 bases between. The CDR3 spells CSVDQGGNTEAFF. The CDR3 nucleotides read TGCAGCGTGGACCAGGGAGGCAACACTGAAGCTTTCTTT.

This clonotype was recorded many times. This rearrangement joins TRBV12-3 or TRBV12-4 to TRBJ2-7, with D hard to call. The germline V and J ends were trimmed by 5 bases and 2 bases, with 13 bases remaining between them. The CDR3 extends over 14 amino acids. CDR3 sequence: CASSRRTNPYEQYF. CDR3 sequence (DNA): TGTGCCAGCAGTCGGCGGACGAACCCCTACGAGCAGTACTTC.

This clonotype was counted at least ten times. The chain recombines TRBV7-8 with TRBJ2-5; D tentatively reads TRBD1 or TRBD2 (6 bases each). Trimming stripped 2 bases from V and 5 bases from J, with 18 bases between. CDR1 SGHVS and CDR2 FQNEAQ come from the germline V gene. The CDR3 runs 16 residues. CDR3: CASSLTDGLGGETQYF. The CDR3 DNA follows: TGTGCCAGCAGCTTAACAGATGGGCTAGGGGGGGAGACCCAGTACTTC.

This clonotype was counted many times. The chain uses TRBV4-3 and TRBJ2-7, with D unclear. This CDR3 has 15 amino acids. CDR1 and CDR2 from the germline V gene are LGHNA and YSLEER. V was shortened by 0 bases and J by 0 bases, with 9 bases between the two germline ends. The CDR3 loop is CASSQESQSSYEQYF. CDR3 DNA: TGCGCCAGCAGCCAAGAGAGCCAGTCCTCCTACGAGCAGTACTTC.

This clonotype showed up many times. V usage is TRBV15 and J usage is TRBJ2-3, with TRBD1 matching over 8 bases. CDR1 LNHNV and CDR2 YYDKDF come from the germline V gene (reference sequence). The CDR3 contains 15 residues. The trim removed 0 bases at V and 4 bases at J, leaving 3 bases unmatched. In DNA, the CDR3 is TGTGCCACCAGCAGAGATCAGGGGGCATCAGATACGCAGTATTTT. Protein sequence: CATSRDQGASDTQYF. Combining the CDR3 with reference TRBV15 and TRBJ2-3 gives the whole variable domain DAMVIQNPRYQVTQFGKPVTLSCSQTLNHNVMYWYQQKSSQAPKLLFHYYDKDFNNEADTPDNFQSRRPNTSFCFLDIRSPGLGDTAMYLCATSRDQGASDTQYFGPGTRLTVL.